The present TCR beta chain was sequenced within a study of cytomegalovirus exposure and HLA in healthy donors. The CDR3 has 13 amino acids. Between the trimmed V and J ends, which lost 0 bases and 1 base, there was a span of 6 bases. The germline gives CDR1 GTSNPN, CDR2 SVGIG (reference sequence). PCR employed 60 Vbeta and 13 Jbeta primers. Sequencing used immunoSEQ multiplex PCR; TCRdb keeps in-frame clones, though not all of them. This table has about 140,000 clones, roughly 80% appearing once. This clone was counted a single time. Its antigen is not known. Study-wide points: Relative to the approximately 680-donor mean, N-insertions were reportedly fewer in an Asian-associated ancestry cluster in a later analysis. With later analysis, a missense DCLRE1C variant became linked to TCR beta V- and J-gene trimming. Further analysis, carried out later, found HLA-associated TCR beta chains more clonally expanded than equally common other chains.

Material: PBMCs. This sequence joins TRBV30 and TRBJ1-1; D gene ambiguous. This receptor was identified in a woman in her fifties or sixties in good health and CMV-seropositive. Written as DNA, the CDR3 is TGTGCCTGGAGTGTAGCTCGGAACACTGAAGCTTTCTTT. Translating it yields CAWSVARNTEAFF.